Sequencing of this T cell receptor beta chain was carried out in a study of TIL therapy for anti-PD-1-resistant metastatic lung cancer. As for the study in general: By whole-exome sequencing, median non-synonymous tumor mutation burden was more than 1.2 mutations per megabase.

Germline lookup yields CDR1 SEHNR and CDR2 FQNEAQ (reference sequence). V was clipped by 5 bases and J by 8 bases, with 13 bases between them. The CDR3 is 13 residues long. Remarks on this clone: Its matching antigen is unknown.

Sequencing used immunoSEQ v3. Libraries were prepared by immunoSEQ multiplex PCR; TCRdb keeps only in-frame clonotypes and omits some of them. The top ten hold roughly a tenth of the sample, which has thousands of clones, around 60% seen once. Findings and limits, study-wide: This highly selected cohort may not generalize to typical lung cancer patients.

The time point denotes: pre-treatment sample, taken before nivolumab and TIL therapy. Tumor tissue came from excised metastases, mostly pleural nodules or supraclavicular lymph nodes. Enrollment ran from 2017 to January 2020. The TCR sequence derives from a man between 65 and 85 years old with non-small cell lung cancer. This chain uses TRBV7-9 with TRBJ2-1; a possible D gene is TRBD2 (6 bases). The sample was tumor tissue, taken at baseline. For the CDR3, the DNA is TGTGCCAGCAGCCCATACGGGGAGGATGAGCAGTTCTTC. Amino acid sequence: CASSPYGEDEQFF.